These 11 T cell receptor beta chains were all obtained from the same sample, sequenced in a study of blood T cell repertoires in COVID-19. Measured with immunoSEQ multiplex PCR; TCRdb has only the in-frame clones, and not every one. The repertoire consists of approximately 130,000 clones, with roughly 86% occurring once and the leading ten covering 15% to 20%. The sample was peripheral blood. These receptors came from a woman aged 45 to 65 who had recovered from COVID-19.

This clone was found many times. This rearrangement joins TRBV4-1 to TRBJ1-6; possible D gene TRBD1, 5 bases. Between the trimmed V and J ends, which lost 0 bases and 8 bases, there was a span of 11 bases. CDR1 is MGHRA and CDR2 is YSYEKL in the germline V gene. CDR3 length: 15 residues. The CDR3 coding sequence is TGCGCCAGCAGCCAAGAAGTTACGGGGGATTCACCCCTCCACTTT. This sequence encodes CASSQEVTGDSPLHF.

J is TRBJ2-7 and V is TRBV5-1; 14 positions agree with TRBD2. The CDR3 runs to 19 residues. Germline lookup yields CDR1 SGHRS and CDR2 YFSETQ. V lost 4 bases and J lost 5; bases outside the gene matches: 17. This CDR3 is CASSGGRLAGGPRANEQYF. The CDR3 DNA sequence: TGCGCCAGCAGCGGGGGACGACTAGCGGGAGGGCCCAGGGCTAACGAGCAGTACTTC. The variable domain in full, completed from reference TRBV5-1 and TRBJ2-7, reads KAGVTQTPRYLIKTRGQQVTLSCSPISGHRSVSWYQQTPGQGLQFLFEYFSETQRNKGNFPGRFSGRQFSNSRSEMNVSTLELGDSALYLCASSGGRLAGGPRANEQYFGPGTRLTVT.

The chain is built from TRBV7-8 and TRBJ2-2; 11 nucleotides align to TRBD2. CDR1 and CDR2 from the germline V gene are SGHVS and FQNEAQ. V lost 1 base, J lost 6 bases, and 7 bases stayed unmatched. The CDR3 spans 17 residues. DNA for the CDR3: TGTGCCAGCAGCTTAGAAGTCCTAGCGGGGGGCCCCGGGGAGCTGTTTTTT. Its protein is CASSLEVLAGGPGELFF.

V and J are TRBV4-2 and TRBJ1-3; TRBD1 might be the D (5 bases). The CDR3 is 14 residues long. The germline V gene has CDR1 LGHNA and CDR2 YNFKEQ. V was trimmed by 8 bases and J by 0 bases, leaving 11 bases between them. CDR3 nucleotides: TGTGCCAGCGGACACCCAAGCTCTGGAAACACCATATATTTT. This encodes CASGHPSSGNTIYF.

The V gene is TRBV7-9, the J gene TRBJ1-1; possible D gene TRBD1, 6 bases. The CDR3 runs 14 residues. The V end was cut by 5 bases, the J end by 5 bases, with 15 bases between. Germline V gene lookup returns CDR1 SEHNR and CDR2 FQNEAQ (reference sequence). In DNA form, the CDR3 reads TGTGCCAGCAGCCCGGGACAACAGAAGACTGAAGCTTTCTTT. It is translated as CASSPGQQKTEAFF.

The chain is built from TRBV6-5 and TRBJ1-1, with no clear D. The CDR3 is made up of 15 amino acids. Trimming stripped 0 bases from V and 2 bases from J, with 10 bases between. The germline gives CDR1 MNHEY, CDR2 SVGAGI. The CDR3 nucleotides are TGTGCCAGCAGTTACTCTTTTCTATCTAACACTGAAGCTTTCTTT. It encodes CASSYSFLSNTEAFF.

V usage is TRBV9 and J usage is TRBJ2-6, with D maybe TRBD2 (6 bases). CDR1 is SGDLS, CDR2 YYNGEE, per germline. The CDR3 extends over 17 amino acids. The V end lost 4 bases, the J end lost 0 bases, and 14 bases lay between the germline ends. Here the CDR3 reads CASSLGRGNSGANVLTF. In DNA, the CDR3 is TGTGCCAGCAGCTTAGGGCGGGGCAACTCTGGGGCCAACGTCCTGACTTTC.

The chain has TRBV4-1 and TRBJ2-1; possibly TRBD2 for D (6 bases). The V end lost 1 base, the J end lost 14 bases, and 21 bases lay between the germline ends. This CDR3 has 15 amino acids. CDR1 and CDR2 (germline): MGHRA, YSYEKL. In DNA, the CDR3 is TGCGCCAGCAGCCAAGCCCGGGACTCCTTATCAAAAAAGTTCTTC. Translation gives CASSQARDSLSKKFF.

The rearrangement uses TRBV27 and TRBJ1-6, with TRBD1 as a possible D gene (5 bases). Deletions cut 6 bases from V and 7 bases from J, with 16 bases between. The CDR3 runs 15 residues. Germline values: CDR1 MNHEY, CDR2 SMNVEV (reference sequence). The CDR3 DNA follows: TGTGCCAGCAGACCCAAAGGGGCCTGGAATTCACCCCTCCACTTT. Encoded protein: CASRPKGAWNSPLHF.

The rearrangement joins TRBV3-1 (or the pseudogene TRBV3-2) to TRBJ1-1; D is ambiguous. The germline V gene encodes CDR1 LGHDT and CDR2 YNNKEL (reference sequence). The CDR3 loop spans 14 amino acids. V gave up 1 base and J gave up 8 bases, with 14 bases separating them. CDR3 in amino acids: CASSQGVSPPEAFF. CDR3 in DNA: TGTGCCAGCAGCCAAGGAGTTTCTCCCCCAGAAGCTTTCTTT.

The CDR3 region has the DNA TGTGCCAGCAGGGGCCTCGACAGTAATAATTCACCCCTCCACTTT. This translates into CASRGLDSNNSPLHF. The rearrangement links TRBV2 to TRBJ1-6; weak D call: TRBD1 (5 bases). This CDR3 is built from 15 residues. The V end lost 6 bases, the J end lost 5 bases, and 14 bases lay between the germline ends. Germline loops: CDR1 SNHLY, CDR2 FYNNEI.